What follows are 2 T cell receptor beta chains derived from one specimen sequenced in a study of Ad26.COV2.S vaccination and SARS-CoV-2 variants. Clones were read by immunoSEQ multiplex PCR, and TCRdb kept only the in-frame ones, dropping some. The sample has hundreds of thousands of clones; less than 90% are singletons. Treatment defined: roughly 20 received Ad26.COV2.S at low or high dose, single or two shots; 5 received placebo; per-sample allocation not given. On day 63 after the first injection, vaccine and placebo recipients gave samples. The material sequenced was peripheral blood, taken in a trial of Ad26.COV2.S vaccine versus placebo. Receptors originate from a person aged 18-60 years who received the Ad26.COV2.S COVID-19 vaccine or a placebo.

V is TRBV7-9 and J is TRBJ2-1, with D possibly called TRBD1 or TRBD2 (5 bases each). From germline, CDR1 is SEHNR and CDR2 FQNEAQ (reference sequence). The CDR3 spans 14 residues. Between the trimmed V and J ends, which lost 4 bases and 5 bases, there was a span of 12 bases. The CDR3 loop is CASSSGTENNEQFF. CDR3 DNA: TGTGCCAGCAGCTCCGGGACGGAGAACAATGAGCAGTTCTTC.

The chain is built from TRBV6-6 and TRBJ2-5; TRBD1 agrees at 8 bases. The CDR3 runs to 15 residues. CDR1 is MNHNY, CDR2 SVGAGI, per germline (reference sequence). V lost 1 base to trimming and J lost 5 bases; unmatched junction nucleotides: 6. The CDR3: CASSYYQGAGETQYF. Here the CDR3 DNA reads TGTGCCAGCAGTTACTATCAGGGGGCAGGGGAGACCCAGTACTTC.